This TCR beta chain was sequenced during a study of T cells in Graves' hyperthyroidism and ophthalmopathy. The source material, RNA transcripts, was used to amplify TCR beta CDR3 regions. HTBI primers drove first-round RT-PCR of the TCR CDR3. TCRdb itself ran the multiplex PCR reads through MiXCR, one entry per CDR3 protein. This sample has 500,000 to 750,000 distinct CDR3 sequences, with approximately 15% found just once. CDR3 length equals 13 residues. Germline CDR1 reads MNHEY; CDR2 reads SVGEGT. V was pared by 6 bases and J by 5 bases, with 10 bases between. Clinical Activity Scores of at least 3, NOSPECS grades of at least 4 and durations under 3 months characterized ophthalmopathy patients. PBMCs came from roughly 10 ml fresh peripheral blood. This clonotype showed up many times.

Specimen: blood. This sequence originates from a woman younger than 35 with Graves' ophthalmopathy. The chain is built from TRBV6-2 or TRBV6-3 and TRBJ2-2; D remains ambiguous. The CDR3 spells CASRPFRTGELFF. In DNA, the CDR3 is TGTGCCAGCAGACCGTTTAGAACCGGGGAGCTGTTTTTT.